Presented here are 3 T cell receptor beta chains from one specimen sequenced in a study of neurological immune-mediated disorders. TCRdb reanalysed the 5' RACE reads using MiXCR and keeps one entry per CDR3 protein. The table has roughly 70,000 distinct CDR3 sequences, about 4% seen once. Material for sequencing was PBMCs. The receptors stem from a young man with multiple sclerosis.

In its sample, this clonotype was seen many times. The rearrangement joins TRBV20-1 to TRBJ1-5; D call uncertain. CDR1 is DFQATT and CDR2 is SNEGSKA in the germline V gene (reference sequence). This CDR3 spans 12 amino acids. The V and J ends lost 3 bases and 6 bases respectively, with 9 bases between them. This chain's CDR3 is CSASRAGQPQHF. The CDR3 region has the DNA TGCAGTGCTAGTAGGGCGGGTCAGCCCCAGCATTTT.

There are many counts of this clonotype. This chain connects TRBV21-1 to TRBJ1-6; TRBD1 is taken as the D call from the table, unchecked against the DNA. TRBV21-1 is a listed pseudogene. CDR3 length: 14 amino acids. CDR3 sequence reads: CASGRGLRDSPLHF. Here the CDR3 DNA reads TGTGCCAGCGGCAGGGGGCTGCGAGATTCACCCCTCCACTTT.

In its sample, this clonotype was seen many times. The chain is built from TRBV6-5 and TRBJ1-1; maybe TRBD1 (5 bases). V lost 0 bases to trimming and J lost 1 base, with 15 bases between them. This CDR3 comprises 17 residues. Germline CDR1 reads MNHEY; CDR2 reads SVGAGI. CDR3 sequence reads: CASSYSIGKGRNTEAFF. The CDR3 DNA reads TGTGCCAGCAGTTACTCGATAGGGAAGGGGCGGAACACTGAAGCTTTCTTT.